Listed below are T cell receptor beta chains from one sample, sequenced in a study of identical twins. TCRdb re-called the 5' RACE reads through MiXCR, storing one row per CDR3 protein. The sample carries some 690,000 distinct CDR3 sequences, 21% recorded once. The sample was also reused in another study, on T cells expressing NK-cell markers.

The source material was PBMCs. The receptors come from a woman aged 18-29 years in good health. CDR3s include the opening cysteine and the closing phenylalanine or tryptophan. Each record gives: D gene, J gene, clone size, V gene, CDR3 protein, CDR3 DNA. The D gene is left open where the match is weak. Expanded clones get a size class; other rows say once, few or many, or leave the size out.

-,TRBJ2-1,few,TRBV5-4,CASSLEAGPTNEQFF,TGTGCCAGCAGCTTGGAAGCCGGGCCAACAAATGAGCAGTTCTTC
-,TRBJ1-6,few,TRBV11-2,CASSSYSGNNSPLHF,TGTGCCAGCAGCTCCTATTCAGGGAATAATTCACCCCTCCACTTT
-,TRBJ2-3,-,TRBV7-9,CASSLRGRFVDTQYF,TGTGCCAGCAGCTTAAGGGGCAGATTTGTAGATACGCAGTATTTT
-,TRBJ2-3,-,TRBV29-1,CSVAGGTSTDTQYF,TGCAGCGTTGCTGGGGGAACGAGCACAGATACGCAGTATTTT
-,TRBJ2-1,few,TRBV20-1,CSARFPAGSGIGEQFF,TGCAGTGCTAGATTTCCGGCAGGTAGCGGAATCGGTGAGCAGTTCTTC
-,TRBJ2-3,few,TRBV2,CASSRDSSRSTQYF,TGTGCCAGCAGCCGGGACTCCTCGAGAAGTACGCAGTATTTT
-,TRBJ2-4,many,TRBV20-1,CSASPTWRTAKNIQYF,TGCAGTGCTAGCCCCACATGGAGGACGGCCAAAAACATTCAGTACTTC
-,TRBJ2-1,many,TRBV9,CASSPDGNEQFF,TGTGCCAGCAGCCCGGACGGGAATGAGCAGTTCTTC
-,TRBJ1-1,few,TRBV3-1,CASSQGWRGTEAFF,TGTGCCAGCAGCCAAGGATGGAGGGGGACTGAAGCTTTCTTT
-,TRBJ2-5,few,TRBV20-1,CSARGSAGAGETQYF,TGCAGTGCTAGAGGCTCGGCGGGGGCAGGAGAGACCCAGTACTTC
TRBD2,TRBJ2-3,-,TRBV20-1,CSASEIYSGRGNTQYF,TGCAGTGCTAGCGAGATATACAGCGGGAGGGGGAATACGCAGTATTTT
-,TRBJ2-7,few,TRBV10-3,CAISDRMDSYEQYF,TGTGCCATCAGTGATAGGATGGACAGTTACGAGCAGTACTTC
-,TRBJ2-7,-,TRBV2,CASSKEGPGVEQYF,TGTGCCAGCAGCAAGGAGGGGCCGGGGGTCGAGCAGTACTTC
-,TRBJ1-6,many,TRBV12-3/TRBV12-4,CASSFPNSPLHF,TGTGCCAGCAGTTTTCCAAATTCACCCCTCCACTTT
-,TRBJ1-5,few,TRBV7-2,CASSLYGYQPQHF,TGTGCCAGCAGCTTATACGGGTATCAGCCCCAGCATTTT
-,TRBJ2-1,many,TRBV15,CATEVGAHEQFF,TGTGCCACCGAAGTGGGAGCCCATGAGCAGTTCTTC
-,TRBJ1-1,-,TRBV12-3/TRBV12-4,CASSLRDTNTEAFF,TGTGCCAGCAGTTTAAGGGACACGAACACTGAAGCTTTCTTT
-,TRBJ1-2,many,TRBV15,CATSRGTLLSSGYTF,TGTGCCACCAGCAGAGGGACGCTTCTGAGCAGTGGCTACACCTTC